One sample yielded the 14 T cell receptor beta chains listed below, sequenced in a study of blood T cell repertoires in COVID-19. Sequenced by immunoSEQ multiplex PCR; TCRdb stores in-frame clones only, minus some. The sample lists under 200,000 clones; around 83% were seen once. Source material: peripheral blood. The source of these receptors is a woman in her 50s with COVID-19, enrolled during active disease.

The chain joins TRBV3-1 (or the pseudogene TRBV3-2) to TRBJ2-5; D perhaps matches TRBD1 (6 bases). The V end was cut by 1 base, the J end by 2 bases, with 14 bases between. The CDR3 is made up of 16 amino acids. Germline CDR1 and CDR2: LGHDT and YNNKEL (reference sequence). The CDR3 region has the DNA TGTGCCAGCAGCCAAGCCTCTTGGGGGCGGCAAGAGACCCAGTACTTC. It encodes CASSQASWGRQETQYF.

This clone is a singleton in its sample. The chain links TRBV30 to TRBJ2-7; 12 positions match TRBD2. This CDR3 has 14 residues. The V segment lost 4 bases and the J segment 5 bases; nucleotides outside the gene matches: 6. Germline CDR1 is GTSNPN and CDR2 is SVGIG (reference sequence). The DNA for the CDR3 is TGTGCCTGGACTGGACTAGCGGGGCTAGACGAGCAGTACTTC. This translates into CAWTGLAGLDEQYF.

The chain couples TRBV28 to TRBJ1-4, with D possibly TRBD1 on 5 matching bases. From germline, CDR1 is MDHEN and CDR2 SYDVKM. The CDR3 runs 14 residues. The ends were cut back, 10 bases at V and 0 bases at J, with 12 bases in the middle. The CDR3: CATAQQATNEKLFF. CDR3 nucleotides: TGTGCCACCGCCCAACAGGCAACTAATGAAAAACTGTTTTTT.

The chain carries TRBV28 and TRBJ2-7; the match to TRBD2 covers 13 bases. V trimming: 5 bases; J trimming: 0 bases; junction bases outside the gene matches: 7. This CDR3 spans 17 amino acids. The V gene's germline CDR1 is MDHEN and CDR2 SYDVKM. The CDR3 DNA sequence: TGTGCCAGCAGTCCTGGACTAGCGGGGGCCAACTCCTACGAGCAGTACTTC. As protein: CASSPGLAGANSYEQYF.

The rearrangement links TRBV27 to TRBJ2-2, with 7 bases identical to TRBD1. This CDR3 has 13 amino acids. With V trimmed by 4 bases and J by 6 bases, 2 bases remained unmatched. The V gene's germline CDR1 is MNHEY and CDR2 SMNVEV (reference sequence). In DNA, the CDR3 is TGTGCCAGCAGTTCCCAGGGGGCCGGGGAGCTGTTTTTT. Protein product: CASSSQGAGELFF.

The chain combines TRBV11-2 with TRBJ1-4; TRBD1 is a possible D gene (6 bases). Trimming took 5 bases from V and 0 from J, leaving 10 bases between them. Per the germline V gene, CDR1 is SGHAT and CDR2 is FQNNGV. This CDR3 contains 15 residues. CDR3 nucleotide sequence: TGTGCCAGCAGCCGAGGGGGGGCAACTAATGAAAAACTGTTTTTT. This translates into CASSRGGATNEKLFF.

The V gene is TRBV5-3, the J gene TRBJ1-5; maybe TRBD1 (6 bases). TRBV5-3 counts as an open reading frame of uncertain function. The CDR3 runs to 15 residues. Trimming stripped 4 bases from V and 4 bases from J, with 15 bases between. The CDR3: CARSGLDRPNQPQHF. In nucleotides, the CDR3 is TGTGCCAGAAGCGGGCTGGACAGACCAAATCAGCCCCAGCATTTT.

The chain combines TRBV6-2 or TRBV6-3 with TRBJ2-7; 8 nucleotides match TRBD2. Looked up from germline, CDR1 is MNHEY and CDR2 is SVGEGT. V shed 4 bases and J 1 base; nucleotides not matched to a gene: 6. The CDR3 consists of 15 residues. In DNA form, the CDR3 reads TGTGCCAGCAGTTCCCAAGCGGGGGCATCCTACGAGCAGTACTTC. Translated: CASSSQAGASYEQYF.

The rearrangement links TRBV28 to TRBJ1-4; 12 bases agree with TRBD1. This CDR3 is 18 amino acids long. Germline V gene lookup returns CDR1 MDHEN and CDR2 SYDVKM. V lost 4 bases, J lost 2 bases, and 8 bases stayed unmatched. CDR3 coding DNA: TGTGCCAGCAGTTCCCCGGGGGACAGGGGGCTTACTAATGAAAAACTGTTTTTT. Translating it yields CASSSPGDRGLTNEKLFF.

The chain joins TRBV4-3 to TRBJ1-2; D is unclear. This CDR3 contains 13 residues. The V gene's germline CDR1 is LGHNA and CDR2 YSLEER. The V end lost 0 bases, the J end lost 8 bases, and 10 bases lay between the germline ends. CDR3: CASSQDFMGGYTF. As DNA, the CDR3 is TGCGCCAGCAGCCAAGATTTCATGGGCGGCTACACCTTC.

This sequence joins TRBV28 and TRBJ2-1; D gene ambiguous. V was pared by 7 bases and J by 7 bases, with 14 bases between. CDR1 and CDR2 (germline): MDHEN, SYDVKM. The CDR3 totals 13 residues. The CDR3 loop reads CASTSVHSNEQFF. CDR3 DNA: TGTGCCAGCACCTCGGTTCATTCTAATGAGCAGTTCTTC.

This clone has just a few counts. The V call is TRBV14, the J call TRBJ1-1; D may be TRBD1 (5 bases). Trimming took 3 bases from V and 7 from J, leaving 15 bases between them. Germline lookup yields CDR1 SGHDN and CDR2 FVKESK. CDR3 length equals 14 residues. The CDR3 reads CASSQGVGEDEAFF. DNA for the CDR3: TGTGCCAGCAGCCAGGGGGTAGGGGAGGATGAAGCTTTCTTT.

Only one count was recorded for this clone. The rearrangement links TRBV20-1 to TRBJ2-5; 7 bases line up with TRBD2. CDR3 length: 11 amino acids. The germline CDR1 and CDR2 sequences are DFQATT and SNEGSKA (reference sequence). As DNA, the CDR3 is TGCACCGGGGGGAATAGGGAGACCCAGTACTTC. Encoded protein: CTGGNRETQYF.

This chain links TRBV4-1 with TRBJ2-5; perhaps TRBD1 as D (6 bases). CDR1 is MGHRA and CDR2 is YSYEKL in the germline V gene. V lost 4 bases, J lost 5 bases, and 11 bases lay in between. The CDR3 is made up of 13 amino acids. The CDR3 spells CASSRTGMETQYF. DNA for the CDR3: TGCGCCAGCAGCCGAACAGGGATGGAGACCCAGTACTTC.